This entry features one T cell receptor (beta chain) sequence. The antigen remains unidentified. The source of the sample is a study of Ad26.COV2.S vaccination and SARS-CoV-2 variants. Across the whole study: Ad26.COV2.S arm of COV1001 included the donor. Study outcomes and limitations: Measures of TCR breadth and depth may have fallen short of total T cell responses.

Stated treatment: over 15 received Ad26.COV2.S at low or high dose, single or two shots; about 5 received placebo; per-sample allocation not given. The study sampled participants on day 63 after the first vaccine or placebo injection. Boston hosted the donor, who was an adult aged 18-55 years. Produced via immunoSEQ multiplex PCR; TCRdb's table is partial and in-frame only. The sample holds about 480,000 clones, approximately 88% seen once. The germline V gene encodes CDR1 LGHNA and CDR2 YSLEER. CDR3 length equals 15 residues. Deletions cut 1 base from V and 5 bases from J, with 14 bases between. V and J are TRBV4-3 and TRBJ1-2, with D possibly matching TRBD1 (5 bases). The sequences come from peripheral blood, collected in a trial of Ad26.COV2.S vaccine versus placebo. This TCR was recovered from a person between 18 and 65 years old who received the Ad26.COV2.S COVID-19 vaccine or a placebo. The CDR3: CASSQAREASYGYTF. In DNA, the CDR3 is TGCGCCAGCAGCCAAGCCAGGGAGGCCTCGTATGGCTACACCTTC.